This entry describes one T cell receptor (beta chain). The CDR3 length is 13 residues. This sample was included in a study of T cells expressing NK-cell markers. Synthesis of TCR beta cDNA relied on 5'RACE template switching carrying UMIs. TCRdb reworked the 5' RACE reads into one entry per CDR3 protein, no DNA. The data include 550,000 to 600,000 distinct CDR3 sequences; the top ten clones carry approximately 3.6%. The sequence came from a young man in good health. This chain links TRBV12-3 or TRBV12-4 with TRBJ1-1; TCRdb calls TRBD1, which cannot be checked without DNA. Sequencing input: blood T cells: a sorted CD56 or NKG2C T cell subset, CD4+ or CD8+ T cells, or bulk PBMC T cells (not recorded which). The CDR3 spells CASSAEGQGATFF.